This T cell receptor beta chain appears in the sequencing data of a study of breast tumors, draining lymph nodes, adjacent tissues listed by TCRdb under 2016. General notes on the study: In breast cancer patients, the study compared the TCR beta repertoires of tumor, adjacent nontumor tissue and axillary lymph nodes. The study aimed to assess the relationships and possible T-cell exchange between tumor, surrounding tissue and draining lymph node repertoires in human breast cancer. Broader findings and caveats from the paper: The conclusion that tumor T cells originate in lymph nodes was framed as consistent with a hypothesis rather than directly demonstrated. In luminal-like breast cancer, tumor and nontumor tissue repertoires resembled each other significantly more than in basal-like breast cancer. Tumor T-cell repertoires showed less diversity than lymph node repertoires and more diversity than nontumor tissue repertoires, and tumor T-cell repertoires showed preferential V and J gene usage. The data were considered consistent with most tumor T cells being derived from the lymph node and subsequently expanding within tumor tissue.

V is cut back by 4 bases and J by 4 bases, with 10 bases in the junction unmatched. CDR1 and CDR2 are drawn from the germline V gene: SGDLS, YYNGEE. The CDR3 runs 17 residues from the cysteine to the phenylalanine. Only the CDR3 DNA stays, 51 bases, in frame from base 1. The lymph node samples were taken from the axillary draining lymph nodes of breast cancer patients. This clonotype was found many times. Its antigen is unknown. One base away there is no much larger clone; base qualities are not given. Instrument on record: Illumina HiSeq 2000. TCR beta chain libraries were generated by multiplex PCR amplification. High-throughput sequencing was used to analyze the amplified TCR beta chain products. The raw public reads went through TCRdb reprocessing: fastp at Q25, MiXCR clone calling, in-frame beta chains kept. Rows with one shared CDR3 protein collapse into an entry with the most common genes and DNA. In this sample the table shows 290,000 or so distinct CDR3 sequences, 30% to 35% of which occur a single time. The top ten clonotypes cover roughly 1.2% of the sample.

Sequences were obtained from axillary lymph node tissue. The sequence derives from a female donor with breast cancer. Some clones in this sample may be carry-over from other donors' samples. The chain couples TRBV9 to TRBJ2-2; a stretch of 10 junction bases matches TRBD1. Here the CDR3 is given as CASSSDTGTGVTGELFF. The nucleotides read TGTGCCAGCAGCTCAGACACCGGGACAGGGGTCACCGGGGAGCTGTTTTTT.